These T cell receptor beta chains were read from a single sample in a study of T cell responses to AZD1222 COVID-19 vaccine. TCRdb's copy holds only in-frame clones and misses some; the assay was immunoSEQ multiplex PCR. The data hold about 150,000 clones, with more than 90% observed a single time. The sample was peripheral blood, taken on day 0 of AZD1222 vaccination. Source of these receptors: an adult in good health. The CDR3 runs from the conserved cysteine through the conserved F or W. D genes are given only for firm matches. The size entry is marked missing in some rows and otherwise reads once, few, many or a size class.

j_call,clone_size,v_call,d_call,cdr3_aa,cdr3_nt
TRBJ2-1,-,TRBV3-1/TRBV3-2,-,CASYEGAMAEQFF,TGTGCCAGCTACGAAGGGGCCATGGCTGAGCAGTTCTTC
TRBJ1-6,-,TRBV3-1/TRBV3-2,TRBD1,CASSQTGGGNSPLHF,TGTGCCAGCAGCCAGACAGGGGGCGGCAATTCACCCCTCCACTTT
TRBJ2-3,-,TRBV10-3,-,CATLKSGSTDTQYF,TGTGCCACCCTCAAGAGCGGCAGCACAGATACGCAGTATTTT
TRBJ1-1,-,TRBV7-3,TRBD1,CASSPRTGEDTEAFF,TGTGCCAGCAGCCCCCGGACAGGTGAGGACACTGAAGCTTTCTTT
TRBJ1-1,once,TRBV7-8,-,CASSLALARGSEAFF,TGTGCCAGCAGCTTAGCGCTGGCCAGGGGTTCTGAAGCTTTCTTT
TRBJ1-5,-,TRBV5-8,-,CASSLSRGRGRVGNQPQHF,TGTGCCAGCAGCTTGTCTCGCGGCCGAGGACGAGTCGGCAATCAGCCCCAGCATTTT
TRBJ1-5,-,TRBV19,TRBD1,CASSWTTGGNQPQHF,TGTGCCAGTAGCTGGACGACAGGGGGCAATCAGCCCCAGCATTTT
TRBJ1-2,-,TRBV19,TRBD1,CASSVDRAYNYGYTF,TGTGCCAGTAGTGTGGACAGGGCTTACAACTATGGCTACACCTTC
TRBJ2-2,few,TRBV6-5,-,CASSYWASTGELFF,TGTGCCAGCAGTTACTGGGCTTCCACCGGGGAGCTGTTTTTT
TRBJ1-1,-,TRBV2,TRBD1,CASSGQGLRTEAFF,TGTGCCAGCAGTGGACAGGGGCTGAGAACTGAAGCTTTCTTT
TRBJ2-3,once,TRBV18,-,CASSWQGSDTQYF,TGTGCCAGCTCATGGCAGGGGTCAGATACGCAGTATTTT
TRBJ2-7,-,TRBV6-5,TRBD2,CASSYDKTSGFYEQYF,TGTGCCAGCAGTTACGATAAGACTAGCGGGTTCTACGAGCAGTACTTC
TRBJ2-3,-,TRBV7-9,-,CASSLGQARSYPDTQYF,TGTGCCAGCAGCTTAGGACAGGCCCGCTCGTACCCAGATACGCAGTATTTT
TRBJ2-7,once,TRBV5-4,TRBD1,CASSSSGGSGYEQYF,TGTGCCAGCAGCTCGTCAGGGGGTTCGGGCTACGAGCAGTACTTC
TRBJ1-1,-,TRBV10-3,-,CAISGGGNTEAFF,TGTGCCATCAGTGGGGGGGGGAACACTGAAGCTTTCTTT
TRBJ2-1,-,TRBV5-1,TRBD1,CASRPGQGRFISYNEQFF,TGCGCCAGCAGACCAGGACAGGGGCGCTTCATCTCCTACAATGAGCAGTTCTTC
TRBJ1-1,-,TRBV11-2,TRBD1,CASSLRDRVFTEAFF,TGTGCCAGCAGCTTGAGGGACAGGGTTTTCACTGAAGCTTTCTTT
TRBJ2-6,-,TRBV9,-,CASSPQQASGANVLTF,TGTGCCAGCAGCCCCCAACAGGCTTCTGGGGCCAACGTCCTGACTTTC
TRBJ2-2,once,TRBV29-1,TRBD1,CSVVGGAISYGELFF,TGCAGCGTAGTAGGGGGCGCGATATCTTACGGGGAGCTGTTTTTT
TRBJ1-6,-,TRBV7-9,-,CASSLRETPNSPLHF,TGTGCCAGCAGCTTAAGGGAGACCCCGAATTCACCCCTCCACTTT
TRBJ1-2,-,TRBV4-3,-,CASSQEAGFDYTF,TGCGCCAGCAGCCAAGAAGCGGGGTTCGACTACACCTTC
TRBJ2-7,-,TRBV19,TRBD1,CASKLRQGLGEQYF,TGTGCCAGTAAGCTACGACAGGGTCTCGGCGAGCAGTACTTC
TRBJ1-5,once,TRBV19,-,CASSINPANRVNQPQHF,TGTGCCAGTAGTATAAATCCCGCGAACAGGGTCAATCAGCCCCAGCATTTT
TRBJ2-7,-,TRBV7-6,-,CASSFEGLNYEQYF,TGTGCCAGCAGCTTCGAGGGACTCAACTACGAGCAGTACTTC
TRBJ2-5,few,TRBV5-1,-,CASSLNWGEETQYF,TGCGCCAGCAGCTTAAACTGGGGCGAGGAGACCCAGTACTTC
TRBJ2-1,-,TRBV19,-,CASSIDYSPYNEQFF,TGTGCCAGTAGTATAGACTACTCACCATACAATGAGCAGTTCTTC
TRBJ2-1,-,TRBV18,-,CASSPPEAAPSGEQFF,TGTGCCAGCTCACCACCGGAAGCGGCCCCCTCGGGTGAGCAGTTCTTC
TRBJ1-1,-,TRBV19,TRBD1,CASRVPGQGAKTEAFF,TGTGCCAGTCGCGTCCCGGGACAGGGGGCGAAGACTGAAGCTTTCTTT
TRBJ2-7,-,TRBV5-1,TRBD1,CASSVGQGPQYF,TGCGCCAGCAGCGTGGGACAGGGCCCTCAGTACTTC
TRBJ1-1,-,TRBV29-1,-,CSVGGDLFPDTEAFF,TGCAGCGTTGGTGGGGACCTCTTTCCTGACACTGAAGCTTTCTTT
TRBJ2-1,-,TRBV6-6,TRBD2,CASSYSSGESEFF,TGTGCCAGCAGTTATTCTAGCGGGGAGTCTGAGTTCTTC
TRBJ1-5,-,TRBV19,-,CASSIGDVGQPQHF,TGTGCCAGTAGTATAGGGGACGTCGGTCAGCCCCAGCATTTT
TRBJ2-1,-,TRBV11-3,TRBD2,CASSLSGLAGGGANEQFF,TGTGCCAGCAGCTTGTCCGGACTAGCGGGAGGGGGGGCCAATGAGCAGTTCTTC
TRBJ2-4,-,TRBV11-2,-,CASSHISRGAKNIQYF,TGTGCCAGCAGCCACATTTCTAGGGGAGCCAAAAACATTCAGTACTTC
TRBJ1-6,-,TRBV7-9,-,CASSPGGPSSTSPLHF,TGTGCCAGCAGCCCGGGAGGGCCAAGCTCTACTTCACCCCTCCACTTT
TRBJ1-1,-,TRBV2,-,CASSVVMNTEAFF,TGTGCCAGCAGTGTAGTCATGAACACTGAAGCTTTCTTT
TRBJ1-2,-,TRBV19,-,CASSNVGVYGYTF,TGTGCCAGTAGTAACGTCGGGGTCTATGGCTACACCTTC